Below are 10 T cell receptor beta chains sequenced from a single sample in a study of metastatic and nonmetastatic thyroid tumors. TCRdb reanalyzed the PCR reads via MiXCR. The sample shows around 35,000 clones, around 15% of them seen only once. Thyroid surgery took place with no prior treatment in any patient. Sequenced material: blood. The receptor source for this set is a female donor with papillary thyroid cancer or a benign thyroid nodule (not recorded which). Some clones in this sample may be carry-over from other donors' samples.

This clone counts as medium-sized. This chain joins TRBV20-1 and TRBJ2-7; D might be TRBD1 (5 bases). Germline V lookup: CDR1 DFQATT, CDR2 SNEGSKA (reference sequence). The CDR3 totals 13 residues. Between the trimmed V and J ends, which lost 5 bases and 2 bases, there was a span of 13 bases. The CDR3 nucleotides read TGCAGTGCTCCCCACAGGTCGGCCTACGAGCAGTACTTC. The encoded protein is CSAPHRSAYEQYF.

There are many counts of this clone. The rearrangement joins TRBV6-1 to TRBJ2-5, with 8 bases matching TRBD2. The CDR3 has 14 residues. V lost 9 bases to trimming and J lost 0 bases; unmatched junction nucleotides: 6. The germline V gene has CDR1 MNHNS and CDR2 SASEGT. Here the CDR3 DNA reads TGTGCCAGTAATAGCGGGGCGTACCAAGAGACCCAGTACTTC. Translated, it gives CASNSGAYQETQYF.

This clone was recorded many times. The chain recombines TRBV4-3 with TRBJ2-1, with 11 nucleotides matching TRBD2. Trimming removed 0 bases from V and 9 bases from J; junction bases left unmatched: 1. Germline V lookup: CDR1 LGHNA, CDR2 YSLEER. This CDR3 is 14 amino acids long. The CDR3 reads CASSQELAGVEQFF. CDR3 nucleotide sequence: TGCGCCAGCAGCCAAGAACTAGCGGGAGTTGAGCAGTTCTTC.

This clone occurred a few times. With a much larger clone just one base away, this may be a read error. The same CDR3 also results from other DNA sequences found in this sample. This chain links TRBV9 with TRBJ1-1; 7 bases fit TRBD1. This CDR3 contains 16 residues. J was trimmed by 4 bases and V by 5 bases; bases with no gene match: 14. Germline lookup yields CDR1 SGDLS and CDR2 YYNGEE. The CDR3 reads CASSSDTGERSTEAFF. CDR3 DNA sequence: TGTGCCAGCAGTTCAGACACAGGGGAGAGGAGCACTGAAGCTTTCTTT.

This clone was seen ten or more times. The V gene is TRBV7-9, the J gene TRBJ2-7, with D hard to call. Deletions cut 1 base from V and 2 bases from J, with 6 bases between. CDR1 is SEHNR, CDR2 FQNEAQ, per germline (reference sequence). The CDR3 loop spans 13 amino acids. CDR3 in DNA: TGTGCCAGCAGCTTAGTACTACCCTACGAGCAGTACTTC. Translated, it gives CASSLVLPYEQYF. The complete variable domain, with remaining parts taken from reference TRBV7-9 and TRBJ2-7, reads DTGVSQNPRHKITKRGQNVTFRCDPISEHNRLYWYRQTLGQGPEFLTYFQNEAQLEKSRLLSDRFSAERPKGSFSTLEIQRTEQGDSAMYLCASSLVLPYEQYFGPGTRLTVT.

This sequence joins TRBV5-1 and TRBJ2-7; D is perhaps TRBD2 (6 bases). Germline V lookup: CDR1 SGHRS, CDR2 YFSETQ. The V and J ends lost 4 bases and 4 bases respectively, with 15 bases between them. There are 14 residues in the CDR3. CDR3 region: CASSNTIGSYEQYF. Here the CDR3 DNA reads TGCGCCAGCAGCAATACTATCGGGAGTTACGAGCAGTACTTC.

V usage is TRBV6-6 and J usage is TRBJ2-7; 8 positions match TRBD2. Per germline, CDR1 MNHNY and CDR2 SVGAGI (reference sequence). CDR3 size: 15 residues. Trimming took 0 bases from V and 2 from J; bases not matched to a gene: 3. CDR3 region: CASSYSSGGAYEQYF. Here the CDR3 DNA reads TGTGCCAGCAGTTACTCGTCGGGAGGGGCCTACGAGCAGTACTTC.

This clone appeared many times. The CDR3 DNA reads as TGTGCCAGCAGCCAAGTTACAACGTCGGGTAATTCACCCCTCCACTTT. Translation: CASSQVTTSGNSPLHF. The V gene is TRBV3-1, the J gene TRBJ1-6; D unresolved. Per the germline V gene, CDR1 is LGHDT and CDR2 is YNNKEL (reference sequence). V was trimmed by 1 base and J by 6 bases, leaving 13 bases between them. This CDR3 contains 16 residues.

Many counts were recorded for this clone. The CDR3 protein is CASSDRVGQPQHF. Here the CDR3 DNA reads TGCGCCAGCAGCGACAGGGTCGGACAGCCCCAGCATTTT. V gene TRBV4-3 combines with J gene TRBJ1-5, with 7 bases lining up with TRBD1. J gave up 7 bases and V 5 bases, and 5 bases lay outside the gene matches. Germline V CDR1 and CDR2: LGHNA, YSLEER. There are 13 residues in the CDR3.

This clone was detected many times. CDR3 amino acids: CSAGGLAGKTQYF. The CDR3 DNA is TGCAGTGCTGGCGGACTAGCGGGAAAGACCCAGTACTTC. J is TRBJ2-5 and V is TRBV20-1; 12 bases agree with TRBD2. The CDR3 runs 13 residues. With V trimmed by 5 bases and J by 6 bases, 4 bases remained unmatched. Per the germline V gene, CDR1 is DFQATT and CDR2 is SNEGSKA (reference sequence).